These 11 T cell receptor beta chains originate from one sample sequenced in a study of cytomegalovirus exposure and HLA in healthy donors. The primer mix had 60 Vbeta and 13 Jbeta primers. Only in-frame clones appear in the TCRdb table, and some are missing; sequencing was by immunoSEQ multiplex PCR. The table has roughly 150,000 clones, around 80% seen once; the top ten hold about 1.5%. Sequencing input: PBMCs. The receptors were gathered from a male donor in good health and CMV-seronegative.

The CDR3 DNA is TGTGCCAGCAGCGAAACGTACAGGGCAGACGAGCAGTACTTC. Residues: CASSETYRADEQYF. The chain combines TRBV7-2 with TRBJ2-7, with D perhaps TRBD1 (6 bases). The CDR3 length is 14 residues. The V and J ends lost 5 bases and 5 bases respectively, with 16 bases between them. Germline V gene sequence: CDR1 SGHTA, CDR2 FQGNSA.

The chain employs TRBV4-2 and TRBJ1-1, with 12 positions matching TRBD1. The germline V gene has CDR1 LGHNA and CDR2 YNFKEQ. The V gene end was trimmed by 0 bases and the J gene end by 11 bases; junction bases not matched to a gene: 4. This CDR3 region has 14 residues. The CDR3: CASSQDGDRGLAFF. The CDR3 coding sequence is TGTGCCAGCAGCCAAGATGGGGACAGGGGGCTGGCTTTCTTT.

The chain is built from TRBV4-1 and TRBJ2-1; TRBD1 aligns across 8 bases. Germline-derived CDR1 and CDR2 are MGHRA and YSYEKL. CDR3 size: 15 residues. J was trimmed by 6 bases and V by 4 bases; bases with no gene match: 8. The CDR3 reads CASSLTGGQGNEQFF. CDR3 sequence (DNA): TGCGCCAGCAGCCTTACCGGCGGACAGGGCAATGAGCAGTTCTTC.

The chain has TRBV7-2 and TRBJ2-2; 8 bases agree with TRBD2. The germline V gene encodes CDR1 SGHTA and CDR2 FQGNSA. This CDR3 has 16 amino acids. V gave up 2 bases and J gave up 4 bases; unmatched junction bases: 6. The CDR3 DNA sequence: TGTGCCAGCAGCTTACCGAGCGGGAGTGTCACCGGGGAGCTGTTTTTT. Encoded protein: CASSLPSGSVTGELFF. Combining the CDR3 with reference TRBV7-2 and TRBJ2-2 gives the whole variable domain GAGVSQSPSNKVTEKGKDVELRCDPISGHTALYWYRQSLGQGLEFLIYFQGNSAPDKSGLPSDRFSAERTGGSVSTLTIQRTQQEDSAVYLCASSLPSGSVTGELFFGEGSRLTVL.

This chain links TRBV9 with TRBJ1-6; unclear D gene. V was shortened by 6 bases and J by 6 bases, with 16 bases between the two germline ends. Germline CDR1 SGDLS, CDR2 YYNGEE. The CDR3 totals 15 residues. In DNA, the CDR3 is TGTGCCAGCACCTATACGGGAAACATTAATTCACCCCTCCACTTT. It encodes CASTYTGNINSPLHF.

V is TRBV4-2 and J is TRBJ1-5, with D tentatively TRBD1 (6 bases). CDR1 LGHNA and CDR2 YNFKEQ come from the germline V gene. The CDR3 loop spans 15 amino acids. V was clipped by 3 bases and J by 4 bases, with 13 bases between them. This CDR3 is CASSQTTRGNQPQHF. The CDR3 coding sequence is TGTGCCAGCAGCCAGACCACTAGGGGGAATCAGCCCCAGCATTTT.

This chain links TRBV5-5 with TRBJ2-5; D gene ambiguous. Germline CDR1 and CDR2: SGHKS and YYEKEE (reference sequence). This CDR3 is built from 14 residues. V lost 3 bases, J lost 1 base, and 10 bases lay in between. Written as DNA, the CDR3 is TGTGCCAGCAGCTCGCTGGGCCTCCAAGAGACCCAGTACTTC. Its protein product is CASSSLGLQETQYF.

This sequence joins TRBV18 and TRBJ2-5; D is perhaps TRBD1 (6 bases). The J call may not be correct, given that the DNA end is closer to TRBJ2-7. The CDR3 contains 14 residues. The V gene's germline CDR1 is KGHSH and CDR2 LQKENI. In DNA, the CDR3 is TGTGCCAGCTCACCAGGGGGCCTACCCTACGAGCAGTACTTC. Protein sequence: CASSPGGLPYEQYF.

The gene calls are TRBV18 and TRBJ1-6; D may be TRBD1 (6 bases). The germline CDR1 and CDR2 sequences are KGHSH and LQKENI. V lost 2 bases and J 7 bases, leaving 9 bases between the germline ends. The CDR3 totals 14 residues. CDR3 sequence: CASSPNGQNSPLHF. The CDR3 region has the DNA TGTGCCAGCTCACCAAACGGACAGAATTCACCCCTCCACTTT.

CDR3 in amino acids: CASSTQGLNTEAFF. CDR3 bases: TGTGCCAGCAGTACCCAGGGGTTGAACACTGAAGCTTTCTTT. V is TRBV28 and J is TRBJ1-1, with D possibly matching TRBD1 (6 bases). This CDR3 has 14 residues. The germline V gene has CDR1 MDHEN and CDR2 SYDVKM. Trimming took off 5 bases at V and 0 bases at J, with 10 bases between the two ends.

The chain carries TRBV10-3 and TRBJ2-3, with TRBD2 matching 12 bases. Germline V lookup: CDR1 ENHRY, CDR2 SYGVKD. CDR3 size: 15 residues. Trimming removed 7 bases from V and 5 bases from J; junction bases left unmatched: 7. The CDR3 protein is CAIMALAGGQDTQYF. The CDR3 nucleotides are TGTGCCATCATGGCGCTAGCGGGGGGGCAAGATACGCAGTATTTT.